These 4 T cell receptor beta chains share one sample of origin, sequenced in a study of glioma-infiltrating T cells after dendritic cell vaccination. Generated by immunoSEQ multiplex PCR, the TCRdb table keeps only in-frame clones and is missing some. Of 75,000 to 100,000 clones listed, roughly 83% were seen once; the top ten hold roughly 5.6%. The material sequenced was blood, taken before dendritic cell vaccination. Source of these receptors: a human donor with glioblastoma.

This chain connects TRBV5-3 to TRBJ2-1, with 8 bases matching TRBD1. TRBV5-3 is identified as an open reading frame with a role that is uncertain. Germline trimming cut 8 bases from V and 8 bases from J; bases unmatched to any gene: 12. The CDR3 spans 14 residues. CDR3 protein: CASTPSGGGYEQFF. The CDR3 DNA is TGTGCCAGCACACCCTCAGGGGGCGGGTATGAGCAGTTCTTC.

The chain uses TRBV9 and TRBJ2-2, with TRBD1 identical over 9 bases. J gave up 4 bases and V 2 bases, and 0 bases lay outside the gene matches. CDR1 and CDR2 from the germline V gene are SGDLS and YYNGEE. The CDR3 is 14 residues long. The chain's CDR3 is CASSVTGGTGELFF. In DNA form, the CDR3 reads TGTGCCAGCAGCGTGACAGGGGGCACCGGGGAGCTGTTTTTT.

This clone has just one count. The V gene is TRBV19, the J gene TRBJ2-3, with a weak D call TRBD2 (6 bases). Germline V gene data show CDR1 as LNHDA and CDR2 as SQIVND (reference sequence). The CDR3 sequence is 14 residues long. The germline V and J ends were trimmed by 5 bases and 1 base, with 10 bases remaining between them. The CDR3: CASSFGGGTDTQYF. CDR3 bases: TGTGCCAGTAGTTTCGGAGGGGGCACAGATACGCAGTATTTT.

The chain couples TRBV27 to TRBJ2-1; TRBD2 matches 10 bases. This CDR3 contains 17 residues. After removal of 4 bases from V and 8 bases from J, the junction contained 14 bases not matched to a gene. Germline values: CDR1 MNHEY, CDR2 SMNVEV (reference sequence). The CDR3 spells CASSSLAGAGSVDEQFF. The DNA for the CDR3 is TGTGCCAGCAGTTCCCTAGCGGGAGCGGGTTCGGTTGATGAGCAGTTCTTC.